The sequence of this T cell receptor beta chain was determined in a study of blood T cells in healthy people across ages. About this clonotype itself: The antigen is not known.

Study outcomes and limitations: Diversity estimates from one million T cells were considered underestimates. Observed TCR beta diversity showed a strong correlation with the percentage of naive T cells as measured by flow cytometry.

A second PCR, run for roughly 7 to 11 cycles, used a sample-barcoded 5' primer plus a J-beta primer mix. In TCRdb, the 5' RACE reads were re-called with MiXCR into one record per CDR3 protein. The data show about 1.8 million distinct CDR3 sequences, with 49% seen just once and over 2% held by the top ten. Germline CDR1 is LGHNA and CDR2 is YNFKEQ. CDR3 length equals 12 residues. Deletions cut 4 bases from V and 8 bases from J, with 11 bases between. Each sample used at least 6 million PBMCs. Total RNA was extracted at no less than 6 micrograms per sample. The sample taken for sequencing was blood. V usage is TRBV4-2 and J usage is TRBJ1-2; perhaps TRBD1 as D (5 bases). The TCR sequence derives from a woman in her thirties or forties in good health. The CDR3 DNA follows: TGTGCCAGCAGCCCGCGATGGGGGGGCTACACCTTC. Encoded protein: CASSPRWGGYTF.